The 20 T cell receptor beta chains reported below all come from one sample, sequenced in a study of blood T cell repertoires in COVID-19. Assay: immunoSEQ multiplex PCR; the TCRdb copy retains only in-frame clones and omits some. The sample includes approximately 350,000 clones, less than 90% seen only once; the top ten take 7.1%. The material sequenced was peripheral blood. The receptors come from a woman aged 55 to 70 with COVID-19, enrolled during active disease.

The genes are TRBV5-1 and TRBJ2-5; TRBD2 matches 12 bases. The junction had 10 bases not matched to a gene; V was cut back by 0 bases and J by 4 bases. The CDR3 consists of 18 residues. Germline CDR1 is SGHRS and CDR2 is YFSETQ. This CDR3 reads CASSLEASGGAGGETQYF. The CDR3 bases are TGCGCCAGCAGCTTGGAGGCTAGCGGGGGGGCAGGTGGAGAGACCCAGTACTTC. The whole variable domain, filled in from reference TRBV5-1 and TRBJ2-5, reads KAGVTQTPRYLIKTRGQQVTLSCSPISGHRSVSWYQQTPGQGLQFLFEYFSETQRNKGNFPGRFSGRQFSNSRSEMNVSTLELGDSALYLCASSLEASGGAGGETQYFGPGTRLLVL.

This chain links TRBV3-1 (or the pseudogene TRBV3-2) with TRBJ2-7; D is possibly TRBD1 (5 bases). The V end was cut by 0 bases, the J end by 1 base, with 7 bases between. The CDR3 sequence is 14 residues long. CDR1 and CDR2 (germline): LGHDT, YNNKEL (reference sequence). The CDR3 bases are TGTGCCAGCAGCCAAGATCCAGGGTCCTACGAGCAGTACTTC. This sequence encodes CASSQDPGSYEQYF.

This chain uses TRBV14 with TRBJ2-1; 8 bases map to TRBD2. With 5 bases clipped from V and 8 bases from J, the junction kept 14 bases outside the gene matches. Looked up from germline, CDR1 is SGHDN and CDR2 is FVKESK. The CDR3 contains 16 residues. As DNA, the CDR3 is TGTGCCAGCAGCTCTACCGGGGGGGCGAGAGGCTATGAGCAGTTCTTC. This translates into CASSSTGGARGYEQFF.

The chain recombines TRBV10-1 with TRBJ2-3, with D perhaps TRBD1 (5 bases). Trimming removed 2 bases at V and 1 base at J, with 10 bases between. The CDR3 has 15 residues. CDR1 and CDR2 (germline): WNHNN, SYGVQD (reference sequence). This CDR3 reads CASSERQGGTDTQYF. In DNA form, the CDR3 reads TGCGCCAGCAGTGAGCGGCAGGGTGGCACAGATACGCAGTATTTT.

The gene calls are TRBV2 and TRBJ1-5, with TRBD1 matching 7 bases. CDR3 length equals 16 residues. Trimming took 6 bases from V and 3 from J; bases not matched to a gene: 11. Germline V gene lookup returns CDR1 SNHLY and CDR2 FYNNEI. The CDR3: CASRRPTGEDNQPQHF. The CDR3 coding sequence is TGTGCCAGCAGAAGGCCTACAGGGGAGGACAATCAGCCCCAGCATTTT.

This chain links TRBV6-2 or TRBV6-3 with TRBJ1-5; no clear D. The V and J ends lost 6 bases and 11 bases respectively, with 11 bases between them. This CDR3 comprises 11 residues. The V gene's germline CDR1 is MNHEY and CDR2 SVGEGT. The CDR3 region is CASSLGSTQHF. The CDR3, as DNA: TGTGCCAGCAGCCTGGGCTCCACCCAGCATTTT.

The chain uses TRBV29-1 and TRBJ1-1, with a possible D match to TRBD1 (5 bases). Germline CDR1 and CDR2: SQVTM and ANQGSEA. CDR3 size: 13 residues. V was cut by 6 bases and J by 2 bases, with 13 bases left in between. The CDR3 region has the DNA TGCAGCGTCGGTAAGACAGTTAACACTGAAGCTTTCTTT. Residues: CSVGKTVNTEAFF. Using reference TRBV29-1 and TRBJ1-1 for the parts outside the CDR3, the full variable domain is SAVISQKPSRDICQRGTSLTIQCQVDSQVTMMFWYRQQPGQSLTLIATANQGSEATYESGFVIDKFPISRPNLTFSTLTVSNMSPEDSSIYLCSVGKTVNTEAFFGQGTRLTVV.

The chain joins TRBV7-6 to TRBJ1-2; 10 positions match TRBD1. V was clipped by 5 bases and J by 1 base; unmatched bases: 4. The CDR3 is made up of 15 amino acids. CDR1 SGHVS and CDR2 FNYEAQ come from the germline V gene. CDR3 sequence reads: CASSPGTGVNYGYTF. The CDR3 DNA is TGTGCCAGCAGCCCGGGGACAGGGGTTAACTATGGCTACACCTTC.

The chain couples TRBV10-3 to TRBJ2-7; 9 bases agree with TRBD1. Germline CDR1 is ENHRY and CDR2 is SYGVKD. V dropped 3 bases and J dropped 5; count of bases not matched to a gene: 5. This CDR3 comprises 14 residues. The CDR3 reads CAISEPTGGHEQYF. The CDR3 DNA is TGTGCCATCAGTGAACCCACAGGGGGCCACGAGCAGTACTTC.

V and J are TRBV4-1 and TRBJ1-1; D not resolved. V gave up 1 base and J gave up 1 base, with 7 bases separating them. The germline CDR1 and CDR2 sequences are MGHRA and YSYEKL. This CDR3 comprises 14 residues. The chain's CDR3 is CASSQGHTNTEAFF. CDR3 nucleotides: TGCGCCAGCAGCCAAGGGCACACGAACACTGAAGCTTTCTTT.

V usage is TRBV4-2 and J usage is TRBJ1-5, with D possibly matching TRBD1 (5 bases). V lost 1 base and J 7 bases, leaving 8 bases between the germline ends. The CDR3 consists of 13 residues. Germline V gives CDR1 LGHNA, CDR2 YNFKEQ. This CDR3 is CASSQAGNQPQHF. In DNA, the CDR3 is TGTGCCAGCAGCCAAGCAGGGAACCAGCCCCAGCATTTT.

The chain joins TRBV5-1 to TRBJ1-1; 7 bases align to TRBD1. CDR3 length: 13 amino acids. Germline trimming cut 0 bases from V and 11 bases from J; bases unmatched to any gene: 7. The germline V gene has CDR1 SGHRS and CDR2 YFSETQ. This chain's CDR3 is CASSLGQGVDAFF. CDR3 DNA: TGCGCCAGCAGCTTGGGTCAGGGGGTTGACGCTTTCTTT.

This clone has only one observation. The chain uses TRBV14 and TRBJ2-4; D is uncertain. V lost 5 bases, J lost 0 bases, and 8 bases lay in between. The length of the CDR3 is 14 residues. Germline CDR1 and CDR2: SGHDN and FVKESK. CDR3 in amino acids: CASSDQIAKNIQYF. CDR3 coding DNA: TGTGCCAGCAGCGATCAGATAGCCAAAAACATTCAGTACTTC.

V usage is TRBV7-3 and J usage is TRBJ2-1, with a weak D call TRBD2 (6 bases). The germline V and J ends were trimmed by 3 bases and 7 bases, with 16 bases remaining between them. The CDR3 is 15 amino acids. CDR1 is SGHTA and CDR2 is FQGTGA in the germline V gene. The CDR3 nucleotides are TGTGCCAGCAGCTTCGGGACTCCACCGGTGAATGAGCAGTTCTTC. Translating it yields CASSFGTPPVNEQFF.

DNA of the CDR3: TGCGCCAGCAGCCGTGGGTATCGCGGGGGGACCAAAAGCACAGATACGCAGTATTTT. Its translation: CASSRGYRGGTKSTDTQYF. This chain links TRBV5-1 with TRBJ2-3; 8 bases align to TRBD2. CDR1 and CDR2 from the germline V gene are SGHRS and YFSETQ. Germline trimming cut 4 bases from V and 0 bases from J; bases unmatched to any gene: 16. This CDR3 region has 19 residues.

This chain connects TRBV3-1 (or the pseudogene TRBV3-2) to TRBJ2-4, with TRBD1 matching over 10 bases. The CDR3 runs to 17 residues. Trimming took 1 base from V and 2 from J; bases not matched to a gene: 5. Germline V gene data show CDR1 as LGHDT and CDR2 as YNNKEL (reference sequence). The CDR3 reads CASSQVDRGMTKNIQYF. In DNA, the CDR3 is TGTGCCAGCAGCCAAGTGGACAGGGGGATGACCAAAAACATTCAGTACTTC.

The chain combines TRBV4-1 with TRBJ2-5; D is ambiguous. V was cut by 2 bases and J by 2 bases, with 9 bases left in between. This CDR3 region has 14 residues. The V gene's germline CDR1 is MGHRA and CDR2 YSYEKL. The CDR3 protein is CASSQFVQQETQYF. DNA for the CDR3: TGCGCCAGCAGCCAATTCGTCCAGCAAGAGACCCAGTACTTC.

V and J are TRBV29-1 and TRBJ2-5; 12 nucleotides match TRBD2. The germline V gene has CDR1 SQVTM and CDR2 ANQGSEA. Trimming cost V 3 bases and J 4 bases; bases outside gene matches: 3. The CDR3 runs 14 residues. CDR3 sequence (DNA): TGCAGCGTTGACCTAGCGGGGGGGCGAGAGACCCAGTACTTC. It specifies CSVDLAGGRETQYF.

The chain carries TRBV7-9 and TRBJ2-7, with 10 positions matching TRBD2. V was clipped by 6 bases and J by 0 bases; unmatched bases: 5. The germline V gene has CDR1 SEHNR and CDR2 FQNEAQ (reference sequence). This CDR3 region has 15 residues. CDR3 in amino acids: CASRRLAGSSYEQYF. The CDR3 DNA sequence: TGTGCCAGCAGACGACTAGCGGGTAGCTCCTACGAGCAGTACTTC. The variable domain in full, completed from reference TRBV7-9 and TRBJ2-7, reads DTGVSQNPRHKITKRGQNVTFRCDPISEHNRLYWYRQTLGQGPEFLTYFQNEAQLEKSRLLSDRFSAERPKGSFSTLEIQRTEQGDSAMYLCASRRLAGSSYEQYFGPGTRLTVT.

Points on this clone: The same CDR3 arises from other DNA sequences in this sample as well. The rearrangement links TRBV5-6 to TRBJ2-7; TRBD1 might be the D (5 bases). CDR3 length equals 12 residues. Trimming pared 0 bases from V and 5 bases from J, leaving 6 bases between. Germline V gene lookup returns CDR1 SGHDT and CDR2 YYEEEE. In DNA form, the CDR3 reads TGTGCCAGCAGCTTGGGGGGCGACGAGCAGTACTTC. Translated, it gives CASSLGGDEQYF.